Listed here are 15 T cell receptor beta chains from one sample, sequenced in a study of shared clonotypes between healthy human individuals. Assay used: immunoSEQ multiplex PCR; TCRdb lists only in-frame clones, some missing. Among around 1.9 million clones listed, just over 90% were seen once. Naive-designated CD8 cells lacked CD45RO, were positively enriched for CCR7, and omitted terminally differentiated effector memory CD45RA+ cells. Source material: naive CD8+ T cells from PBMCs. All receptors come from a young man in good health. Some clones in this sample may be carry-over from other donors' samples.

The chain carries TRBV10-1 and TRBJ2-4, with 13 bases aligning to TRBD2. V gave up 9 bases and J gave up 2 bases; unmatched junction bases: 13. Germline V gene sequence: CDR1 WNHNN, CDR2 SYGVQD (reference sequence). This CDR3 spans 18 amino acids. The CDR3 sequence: CARGLAGLLGLPKNIQYF. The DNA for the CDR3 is TGCGCCAGGGGACTAGCGGGATTATTGGGGTTGCCCAAAAACATTCAGTACTTC.

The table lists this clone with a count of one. The CDR3 spells CASSFDRPQRASYTGELFF. For the CDR3, the DNA is TGTGCCAGCAGCTTTGATCGCCCCCAGCGGGCCTCCTACACCGGGGAGCTGTTTTTT. This rearrangement joins TRBV11-2 to TRBJ2-2, with D maybe TRBD2 (6 bases). CDR3 length equals 19 residues. Germline CDR1 SGHAT, CDR2 FQNNGV. V was shortened by 3 bases and J by 3 bases, with 23 bases between the two germline ends. Using reference TRBV11-2 and TRBJ2-2 for the parts outside the CDR3, the full variable domain is EAGVAQSPRYKIIEKRQSVAFWCNPISGHATLYWYQQILGQGPKLLIQFQNNGVVDDSQLPKDRFSAERLKGVDSTLKIQPAKLEDSAVYLCASSFDRPQRASYTGELFFGEGSRLTVL.

The CDR3 loop is CASSQDDRGTYGYTF. CDR3 sequence (DNA): TGTGCCAGCAGCCAGGACGACAGGGGTACCTATGGCTACACCTTC. The chain combines TRBV14 with TRBJ1-2; 8 nucleotides align to TRBD1. J gave up 4 bases and V 3 bases, and 7 bases lay outside the gene matches. Germline V lookup: CDR1 SGHDN, CDR2 FVKESK. The CDR3 has 15 residues. Full variable domain (missing parts from reference TRBV14 and TRBJ1-2): EAGVTQFPSHSVIEKGQTVTLRCDPISGHDNLYWYRRVMGKEIKFLLHFVKESKQDESGMPNNRFLAERTGGTYSTLKVQPAELEDSGVYFCASSQDDRGTYGYTFGSGTRLTVV.

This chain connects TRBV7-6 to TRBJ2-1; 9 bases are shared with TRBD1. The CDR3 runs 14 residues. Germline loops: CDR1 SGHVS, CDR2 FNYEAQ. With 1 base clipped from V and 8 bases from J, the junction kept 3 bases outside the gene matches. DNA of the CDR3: TGTGCCAGCAGCTTAGGGACAGGGGTCTATGAGCAGTTCTTC. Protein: CASSLGTGVYEQFF.

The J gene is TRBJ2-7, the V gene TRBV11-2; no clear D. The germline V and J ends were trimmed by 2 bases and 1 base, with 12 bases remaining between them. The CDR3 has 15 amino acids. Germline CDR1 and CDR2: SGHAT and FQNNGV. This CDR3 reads CASSLTATGSYEQYF. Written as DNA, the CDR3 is TGTGCCAGCAGCTTAACCGCCACCGGATCCTACGAGCAGTACTTC. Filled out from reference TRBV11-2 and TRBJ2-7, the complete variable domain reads EAGVAQSPRYKIIEKRQSVAFWCNPISGHATLYWYQQILGQGPKLLIQFQNNGVVDDSQLPKDRFSAERLKGVDSTLKIQPAKLEDSAVYLCASSLTATGSYEQYFGPGTRLTVT.

CDR3 sequence (DNA): TGTGCCAGCAGCGTAGGACAGGTTGGCAGCCGCGGTGAGGCTTTCTTT. It encodes CASSVGQVGSRGEAFF. The gene calls are TRBV9 and TRBJ1-1; perhaps TRBD1 as D (6 bases). Germline values: CDR1 SGDLS, CDR2 YYNGEE. V lost 0 bases and J lost 11, with 23 bases in between. The CDR3 contains 16 residues.

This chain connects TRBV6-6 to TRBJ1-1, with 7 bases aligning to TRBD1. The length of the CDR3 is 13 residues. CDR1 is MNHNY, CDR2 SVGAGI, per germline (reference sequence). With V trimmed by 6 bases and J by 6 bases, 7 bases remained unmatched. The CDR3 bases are TGTGCCAGCAGCCCAACAGGGGTGGCTGAAGCTTTCTTT. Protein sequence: CASSPTGVAEAFF.

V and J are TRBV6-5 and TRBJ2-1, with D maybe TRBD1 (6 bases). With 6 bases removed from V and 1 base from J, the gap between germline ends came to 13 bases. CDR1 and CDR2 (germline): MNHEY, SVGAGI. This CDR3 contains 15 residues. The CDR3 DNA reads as TGTGCCAGCAGCCCAACAGGGCTTTCCTACAATGAGCAGTTCTTC. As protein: CASSPTGLSYNEQFF.

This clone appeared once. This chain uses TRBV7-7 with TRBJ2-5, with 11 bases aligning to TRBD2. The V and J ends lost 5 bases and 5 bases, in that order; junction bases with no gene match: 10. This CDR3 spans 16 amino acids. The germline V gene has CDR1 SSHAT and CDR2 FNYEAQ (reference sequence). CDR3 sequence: CASSTRGTSGSETQYF. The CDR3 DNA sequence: TGTGCCAGCAGCACCAGAGGTACTAGCGGGAGTGAGACCCAGTACTTC.

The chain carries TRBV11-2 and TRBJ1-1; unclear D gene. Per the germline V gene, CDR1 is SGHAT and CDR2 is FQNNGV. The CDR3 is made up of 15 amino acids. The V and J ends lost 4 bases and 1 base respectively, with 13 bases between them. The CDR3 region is CASSYGPLPNTEAFF. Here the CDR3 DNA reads TGTGCCAGCAGCTACGGACCTCTACCGAACACTGAAGCTTTCTTT.

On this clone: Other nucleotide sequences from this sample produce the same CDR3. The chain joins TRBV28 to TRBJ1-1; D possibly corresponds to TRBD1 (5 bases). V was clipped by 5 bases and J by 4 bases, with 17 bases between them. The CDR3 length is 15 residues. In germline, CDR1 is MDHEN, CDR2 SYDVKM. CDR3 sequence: CASSPRQGRGTEAFF. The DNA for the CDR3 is TGTGCCAGCAGTCCGAGGCAGGGTAGGGGCACTGAAGCTTTCTTT.

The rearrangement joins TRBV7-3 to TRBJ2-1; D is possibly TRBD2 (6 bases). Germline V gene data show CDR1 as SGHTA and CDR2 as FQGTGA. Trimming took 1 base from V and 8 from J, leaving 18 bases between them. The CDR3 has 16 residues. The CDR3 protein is CASSLIGGDEQDEQFF. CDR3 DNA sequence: TGTGCCAGCAGCTTAATCGGCGGGGACGAGCAGGATGAGCAGTTCTTC.

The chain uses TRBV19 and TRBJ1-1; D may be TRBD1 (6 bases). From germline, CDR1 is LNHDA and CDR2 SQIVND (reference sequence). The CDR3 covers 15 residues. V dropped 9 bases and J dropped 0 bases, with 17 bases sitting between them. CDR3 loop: CASTPADSLNTEAFF. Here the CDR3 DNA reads TGTGCCAGCACCCCCGCGGACAGCCTGAACACTGAAGCTTTCTTT.

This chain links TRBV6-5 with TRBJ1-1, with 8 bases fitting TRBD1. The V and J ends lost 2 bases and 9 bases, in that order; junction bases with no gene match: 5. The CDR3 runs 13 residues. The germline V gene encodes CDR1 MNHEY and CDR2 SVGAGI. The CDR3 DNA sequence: TGTGCCAGCAGTTACACGGACAGGGACAAAGCTTTCTTT. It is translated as CASSYTDRDKAFF.

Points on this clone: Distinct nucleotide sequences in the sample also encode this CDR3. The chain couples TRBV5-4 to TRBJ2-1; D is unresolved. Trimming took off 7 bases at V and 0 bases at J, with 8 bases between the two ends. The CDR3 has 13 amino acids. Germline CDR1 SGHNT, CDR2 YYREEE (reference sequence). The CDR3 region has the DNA TGTGCCAGCGGCCCTAGCTCCTACAATGAGCAGTTCTTC. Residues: CASGPSSYNEQFF. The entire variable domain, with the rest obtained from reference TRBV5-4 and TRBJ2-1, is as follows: ETGVTQSPTHLIKTRGQQVTLRCSSQSGHNTVSWYQQALGQGPQFIFQYYREEENGRGNFPPRFSGLQFPNYSSELNVNALELDDSALYLCASGPSSYNEQFFGPGTRLTVL.